This TCR beta chain was obtained from a study of control samples from healthy donors and cancer patients. Assay used: immunoSEQ multiplex PCR; TCRdb lists only in-frame clones, some missing. Of tens of thousands of clones in the sample, 90% to 95% were seen once. The clonotype was recovered from a woman in her twenties or thirties in good health. The sequencing sample was made of blood.

CDR3 sequence reads: CASSNSGTSLYEQYF. DNA for the CDR3: TGTGCCAGCAGCAACAGCGGGACTAGCTTATACGAGCAGTACTTC. The chain links TRBV28 to TRBJ2-7, with 9 nucleotides matching TRBD2. Germline V CDR1 and CDR2: MDHEN, SYDVKM. There are 15 residues in the CDR3. V lost 6 bases and J lost 4; bases outside the gene matches: 10.